This TCR beta chain was profiled in a study of T cells after somatic rescue of genetic block. TCRdb's table, derived via immunoSEQ multiplex PCR, lists solely in-frame clones and lacks some. The table records fewer than 15,000 clones, less than 85% of them present only once. CDR1 SEHNR and CDR2 FQNEAQ come from the germline V gene (reference sequence). V shed 5 bases and J shed 3 bases, with 10 bases lying between them. The CDR3 is 13 amino acids. This clone is judged medium-sized (0.01 to 0.1%). The sequence was obtained from a man aged 18 to 29. The sequenced sample consisted of peripheral blood mononuclear cells (PBMCs). The V call is TRBV7-9, the J call TRBJ1-2; D may be TRBD1 (5 bases). CDR3 residues: CASSPGTHYGYTF. The DNA of the CDR3 is TGTGCCAGCAGCCCCGGGACTCACTATGGCTACACCTTC.